A single T cell receptor beta chain is shown here with its context. Trimming pared 2 bases from V and 0 bases from J, leaving 3 bases between. CDR1 and CDR2 (germline): SGHNT, YENEEA. The CDR3 totals 13 residues. Time point meaning: pretreatment peripheral blood. There were between 1 and 8 samples from each patient, taken pretreatment and on-treatment. This sample stems from a study of PD-L1 blockade in urothelial cancer. The overall study: Prior chemotherapy in patients spanned 0 to 3 regimens. T cells were recovered from blood samples at a median of roughly 150,000.

A spike-in of synthetic TCR analog templates was added to each PCR. Method: immunoSEQ multiplex PCR; TCRdb's copy keeps in-frame clones and lacks some. The sample records around 60,000 clones, around 81% being singletons. Here the sequenced sample was PBMCs, taken around atezolizumab (anti-PD-L1) treatment. The chain uses TRBV11-3 and TRBJ2-3; no clear D gene. The clonotype was recovered from a man aged 65-85 years with urothelial cancer. Here the CDR3 DNA reads TGTGCCAGCAGCTTACTTAGCACAGATACGCAGTATTTT. It translates to CASSLLSTDTQYF.